One sample yielded the 10 T cell receptor beta chains listed below, sequenced in a study of cytomegalovirus exposure and HLA in healthy donors (dated by TCRdb to 2016 to 2017). The library was built by means of the immunoSEQ multiplex PCR assay. For the multiplex PCR, a mixture combining 60 forward primers for TCR Vbeta segments and 13 reverse primers for TCR Jbeta segments was used. TCRdb's version of the immuneACCESS table is confined to in-frame rearrangements and falls short of the full clone set. An unresolved V gene accounts for under half of the shortfall where checked; the remainder is of unknown origin. The sample table lists some 130,000 clones, around 77% of them with a count of one. Jointly, the top ten make up more than 0.95% of the sample. The source material was PBMCs. The receptors were sampled from a middle-aged man in good health and CMV-seronegative.

The chain carries TRBV19 and TRBJ2-5; tentative D call: TRBD1 (6 bases). Germline CDR1 LNHDA, CDR2 SQIVND (reference sequence). Between the trimmed V and J ends, which lost 1 base and 4 bases, there was a span of 13 bases. The CDR3 covers 15 residues. CDR3 amino acids: CASSIGGRGRETQYF. The DNA for the CDR3 is TGTGCCAGTAGTATAGGCGGCAGGGGCAGAGAGACCCAGTACTTC.

This sequence joins TRBV6-6 and TRBJ2-7; TRBD2 matches at 14 bases. With 7 bases clipped from V and 2 bases from J, the junction kept 1 base outside the gene matches. This CDR3 is 14 amino acids long. CDR1 MNHNY and CDR2 SVGAGI come from the germline V gene (reference sequence). DNA for the CDR3: TGTGCCAGCATGACTAGCGGGAGGGCCTACGAGCAGTACTTC. It yields the protein CASMTSGRAYEQYF.

The J gene is TRBJ2-7, the V gene TRBV6-1, with TRBD2 matching 11 bases. Per germline, CDR1 MNHNS and CDR2 SASEGT. V was pared by 5 bases and J by 3 bases, with 6 bases of the junction left unmatched. CDR3 size: 15 residues. The CDR3 DNA follows: TGTGCCAGCAGTCCCCAGACTAGCGGGAACTACGAGCAGTACTTC. Its translation is CASSPQTSGNYEQYF.

The genes are TRBV18 and TRBJ1-1; 7 bases align to TRBD1. This CDR3 contains 17 residues. Germline V gene data show CDR1 as KGHSH and CDR2 as LQKENI. Losses at the gene ends were 8 bases for V and 1 base for J; bases not matched to a gene: 16. CDR3 sequence reads: CASPRYSRQGENTEAFF. CDR3 nucleotide sequence: TGTGCCAGCCCACGATATTCCAGACAGGGAGAGAACACTGAAGCTTTCTTT.

In its sample, this clone was seen a few times. An end of the junction does not agree with germline; a read error may underlie this. The V gene is TRBV10-1, the J gene TRBJ2-2, with D possibly being TRBD1 (6 bases). The length of the CDR3 is 14 residues. Germline loops: CDR1 WNHNN, CDR2 SYGVQD (reference sequence). The CDR3, as DNA: TGCGCCACCCGTAGGGACACGAAGACCGGGGAGCTGTTTTTT. Residues: CATRRDTKTGELFF.

The J gene is TRBJ2-7, the V gene TRBV6-6, with TRBD1 identical over 9 bases. The CDR3 loop spans 15 amino acids. V gave up 5 bases and J gave up 3 bases; unmatched junction bases: 8. Germline V CDR1 and CDR2: MNHNY, SVGAGI (reference sequence). CDR3 coding DNA: TGTGCCAGCAGTGTCCCCGGGACAGGGCACTACGAGCAGTACTTC. This translates into CASSVPGTGHYEQYF.

This clone appeared a single time. The CDR3 DNA is TGTGCCAGCAGCTTGTCTAGCGGGACCTACGAGCAGTACTTC. This translates into CASSLSSGTYEQYF. The chain is built from TRBV7-2 and TRBJ2-7, with TRBD2 identical over 9 bases. Trimming at V came to 3 bases and at J to 2 bases, leaving 2 bases not matched to a gene. In germline, CDR1 is SGHTA, CDR2 FQGNSA. The length of the CDR3 is 14 residues.

The table lists this clone with a count of one. This chain connects TRBV10-3 to TRBJ2-5; the D gene is possibly TRBD2 (6 bases). The germline V gene encodes CDR1 ENHRY and CDR2 SYGVKD. Trimming cost V 6 bases and J 5 bases, with 13 bases left between them. The CDR3 loop spans 13 amino acids. The CDR3 reads CAISADRGETQYF. The CDR3 DNA is TGTGCCATCAGCGCAGATCGGGGGGAGACCCAGTACTTC.

The count of this clone is one. This chain connects TRBV28 to TRBJ2-2, with D possibly being TRBD1 (5 bases). This CDR3 has 14 residues. CDR1 is MDHEN and CDR2 is SYDVKM in the germline V gene. V lost 6 bases to trimming and J lost 2 bases, with 10 bases between them. The CDR3, as DNA: TGTGCCAGCAGGGGGCCAGGAAACACCGGGGAGCTGTTTTTT. This codes for CASRGPGNTGELFF.

This chain connects TRBV5-1 to TRBJ1-4, with D hard to call. Germline V gene sequence: CDR1 SGHRS, CDR2 YFSETQ. The CDR3 totals 16 residues. Trimming removed 0 bases from V and 4 bases from J, with 13 bases in between. The CDR3 sequence: CASSLAAGSHNEKLFF. CDR3 nucleotide sequence: TGCGCCAGCAGCTTGGCCGCGGGGTCCCATAATGAAAAACTGTTTTTT.